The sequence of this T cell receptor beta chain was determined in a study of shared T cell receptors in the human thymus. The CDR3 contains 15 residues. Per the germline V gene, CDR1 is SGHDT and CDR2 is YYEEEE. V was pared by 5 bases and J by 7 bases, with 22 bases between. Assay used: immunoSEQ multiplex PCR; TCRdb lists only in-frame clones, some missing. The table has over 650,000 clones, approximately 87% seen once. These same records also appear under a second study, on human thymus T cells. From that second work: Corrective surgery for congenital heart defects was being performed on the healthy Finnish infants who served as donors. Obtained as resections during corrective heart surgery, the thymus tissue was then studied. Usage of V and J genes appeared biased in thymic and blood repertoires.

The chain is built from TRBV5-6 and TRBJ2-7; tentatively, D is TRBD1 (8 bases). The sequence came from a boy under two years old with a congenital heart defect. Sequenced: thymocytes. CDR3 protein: CASRRETGALGEQYF. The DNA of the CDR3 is TGTGCCAGCAGGCGGGAGACAGGGGCGTTGGGTGAGCAGTACTTC.